This T cell receptor (beta chain) was retrieved from a study of T cells after posttransplantation cyclophosphamide. The V gene's germline CDR1 is SNHLY and CDR2 FYNNEI. The CDR3 is made up of 16 amino acids. J lost 2 bases, V lost 4 bases, and 8 bases had no gene match. The related graft donor's blood sample was taken on the day of bone marrow donation. Whole-study findings and limits: TRB overlap between skin or GI tissue T cells and blood was limited.

This clone was recorded at least ten times. Antigen unknown. Method: immunoSEQ multiplex PCR; TCRdb's copy keeps in-frame clones and lacks some. The sample yields about 44,000 clones, without any singletons. Input material: PBMCs. This sequence originates from a man in his forties in good health, CMV-negative, and a related stem cell transplant donor. The J gene is TRBJ2-7, the V gene TRBV2; 10 bases are a match to TRBD2. The CDR3 spells CASSAVGLAEAYEQYV. In DNA form, the CDR3 reads TGTGCCAGCAGTGCTGTAGGACTAGCGGAGGCCTACGAGCAGTACGTC.